This T cell receptor (beta chain) comes out of a study of blood T cell repertoires in COVID-19 (dated by TCRdb to about 2020). Background for the entire study: Samples covering the acute and convalescent phases of COVID-19 were provided by collaborators in the United States, Italy and Spain. The prospective study material was composed of cDNA or gDNA derived from T cells, B-cell-depleted T cells, or PBMCs. Subjects who had been exposed to COVID-19, were actively infected with it, or had recovered from it provided the deeply sampled blood TCRbeta repertoires that made up the dataset. The repertoires were made available in a free public database intended to serve as a resource for research on the immune response to SARS-CoV-2. Samples were obtained from the ongoing ImmuneRACE study (first 160 participants) and from roughly 1,300 subjects provided by 6 global collaborators. The sample metadata nearly always contained a de-identified subject ID, COVID-19 status, age in years and sex. Where available, HLA class I and class II types were taken from metadata supplied by the sample provider and were not determined by assay-based typing.

In the case of this clone: Its antigen is currently not known. Base qualities are not at hand, and no much larger clone is one base apart.

Points the paper makes about the study in general: The amount of clinical and demographic metadata varied by source and participant and was provided uncurated.

At one collaborating source in Seattle, patients were enrolled during active infection and were followed longitudinally through the course of disease. Whole blood was collected in K2EDTA tubes by collaborating institutions according to the institutions' own protocols. Collaborator samples were shipped for TCRbeta analysis as frozen whole blood, isolated PBMCs, or DNA extracted from either sample type. Measured from the cysteine to the phenylalanine, the CDR3 is 14 residues long. The only DNA kept is the CDR3, 42 bases in frame from the first base. CDR1 is given as LGHNA and CDR2 as YNFKEQ, both from the germline V gene. After removal of 2 bases from V and 5 bases from J, the junction retains 5 bases not matched to a gene. TCRbeta CDR3 regions were amplified from genomic DNA by means of the immunoSEQ Assay, a bias-controlled multiplex PCR. The paper's processing steps were these. Within the assay, amplification of reference gene primers was used to estimate how many nucleated cells each sample contained. To quantify the absolute abundance of each unique TCRbeta CDR3 rearrangement, sequence reads were collapsed and filtered. For each sample, productive Simpson clonality was calculated by taking the square root of Simpson's diversity index across productive rearrangements. The table was pulled from immuneACCESS by TCRdb, which kept in-frame rearrangements only. Such tables lose some clones; where checked, under half of the loss comes from unresolved V genes, and the rest has no known cause. V and J calls and clone size are given by that table; D and trimming were obtained from the DNA. This sample gives over 85,000 clones in total; about 85% of them show up just once. Around 2.9% of the sample is held by the ten biggest clonotypes.

This clonotype was obtained from a woman aged 80 or over with COVID-19, enrolled during active disease. The source material was peripheral blood. This chain joins TRBV4-2 to TRBJ2-7; 8 central bases correspond to TRBD2. The CDR3: CASSQSGGFHEQYF. The DNA reads as follows: TGTGCCAGCAGCCAATCGGGGGGGTTCCACGAGCAGTACTTC.